This entry concerns a single T cell receptor (beta chain). Original analysis: By means of reference gene primer amplification, nucleated cell counts were estimated. Method: immunoSEQ multiplex PCR; TCRdb's copy keeps in-frame clones and lacks some. Clone size and the V and J calls come from that table; the DNA yielded D and trimming. The sample has 130,000 or so clones; under 90% are singletons. The data stem from a study of blood T cell repertoires in COVID-19. Study information: COVID-19 samples from acute and convalescent phases originated in the United States, Italy and Spain. The cDNA or gDNA used as material had been derived from T cells, B-cell-depleted T cells, or PBMCs.

The germline gives CDR1 SGHNT, CDR2 YENEEA. V lost 4 bases and J lost 3, with 12 bases in between. The CDR3 extends over 14 amino acids. The sequence came from an older woman with acute or convalescent COVID-19. The rearrangement uses TRBV11-3 and TRBJ2-5; a possible D gene is TRBD2 (5 bases). Sequenced: peripheral blood. This CDR3 is CASSSRREEETQYF. For the CDR3, the DNA is TGTGCCAGCAGCTCAAGACGGGAAGAAGAGACCCAGTACTTC.